Below, 5 T cell receptor beta chains from the same sample are listed, as sequenced in a study of blood T cell repertoires in COVID-19. The repertoire was sequenced with immunoSEQ multiplex PCR; TCRdb's copy has only in-frame clones and lacks some. This sample has approximately 300,000 clones, with around 85% found just once. Source material: peripheral blood. The origin of the receptors is a human donor with COVID-19, enrolled during active disease. The donor label of this sample is uncertain.

The chain uses TRBV6-5 and TRBJ2-7; TRBD2 matches 11 bases. The junction had 0 bases not matched to a gene; V was cut back by 6 bases and J by 2 bases. CDR3 length equals 13 residues. Germline CDR1 is MNHEY and CDR2 is SVGAGI. Here the CDR3 reads CASRTSGTYEQYF. The CDR3, as DNA: TGTGCCAGCAGGACTAGCGGGACCTACGAGCAGTACTTC.

The genes are TRBV28 and TRBJ1-2; 8 positions agree with TRBD1. Per germline, CDR1 MDHEN and CDR2 SYDVKM. Trimming removed 5 bases from V and 4 bases from J; junction bases left unmatched: 3. The length of the CDR3 is 13 residues. CDR3 in amino acids: CASSAGQVYGYTF. Here the CDR3 DNA reads TGTGCCAGCAGTGCGGGACAGGTCTATGGCTACACCTTC.

The chain has TRBV24-1 and TRBJ1-2; 7 bases fit TRBD1. CDR1 and CDR2 (germline): KGHDR, SFDVKD. The CDR3 covers 14 residues. The trim removed 2 bases at V and 4 bases at J, leaving 3 bases unmatched. DNA of the CDR3: TGTGCCACCAGTGATTGGGGGGACAGCTATGGCTACACCTTC. It specifies CATSDWGDSYGYTF.

The chain couples TRBV4-3 to TRBJ2-2; 13 bases agree with TRBD2. This CDR3 contains 17 residues. CDR1 LGHNA and CDR2 YSLEER come from the germline V gene. V shed 7 bases, J shed 7 bases, and the junction held 12 bases outside the gene matches. CDR3 DNA: TGCGCCAGCACCAGAAGAGGGACTAGCGGGATTGTCGGGGAGCTGTTTTTT. Its translation is CASTRRGTSGIVGELFF.

CDR3: CASRAGASTGELFF. CDR3 bases: TGCGCCAGCAGAGCGGGAGCATCCACCGGGGAGCTGTTTTTT. The rearrangement uses TRBV10-1 and TRBJ2-2; 8 bases are shared with TRBD2. The V and J ends lost 6 bases and 4 bases, in that order; junction bases with no gene match: 4. CDR1 WNHNN and CDR2 SYGVQD come from the germline V gene (reference sequence). The CDR3 loop spans 14 amino acids.